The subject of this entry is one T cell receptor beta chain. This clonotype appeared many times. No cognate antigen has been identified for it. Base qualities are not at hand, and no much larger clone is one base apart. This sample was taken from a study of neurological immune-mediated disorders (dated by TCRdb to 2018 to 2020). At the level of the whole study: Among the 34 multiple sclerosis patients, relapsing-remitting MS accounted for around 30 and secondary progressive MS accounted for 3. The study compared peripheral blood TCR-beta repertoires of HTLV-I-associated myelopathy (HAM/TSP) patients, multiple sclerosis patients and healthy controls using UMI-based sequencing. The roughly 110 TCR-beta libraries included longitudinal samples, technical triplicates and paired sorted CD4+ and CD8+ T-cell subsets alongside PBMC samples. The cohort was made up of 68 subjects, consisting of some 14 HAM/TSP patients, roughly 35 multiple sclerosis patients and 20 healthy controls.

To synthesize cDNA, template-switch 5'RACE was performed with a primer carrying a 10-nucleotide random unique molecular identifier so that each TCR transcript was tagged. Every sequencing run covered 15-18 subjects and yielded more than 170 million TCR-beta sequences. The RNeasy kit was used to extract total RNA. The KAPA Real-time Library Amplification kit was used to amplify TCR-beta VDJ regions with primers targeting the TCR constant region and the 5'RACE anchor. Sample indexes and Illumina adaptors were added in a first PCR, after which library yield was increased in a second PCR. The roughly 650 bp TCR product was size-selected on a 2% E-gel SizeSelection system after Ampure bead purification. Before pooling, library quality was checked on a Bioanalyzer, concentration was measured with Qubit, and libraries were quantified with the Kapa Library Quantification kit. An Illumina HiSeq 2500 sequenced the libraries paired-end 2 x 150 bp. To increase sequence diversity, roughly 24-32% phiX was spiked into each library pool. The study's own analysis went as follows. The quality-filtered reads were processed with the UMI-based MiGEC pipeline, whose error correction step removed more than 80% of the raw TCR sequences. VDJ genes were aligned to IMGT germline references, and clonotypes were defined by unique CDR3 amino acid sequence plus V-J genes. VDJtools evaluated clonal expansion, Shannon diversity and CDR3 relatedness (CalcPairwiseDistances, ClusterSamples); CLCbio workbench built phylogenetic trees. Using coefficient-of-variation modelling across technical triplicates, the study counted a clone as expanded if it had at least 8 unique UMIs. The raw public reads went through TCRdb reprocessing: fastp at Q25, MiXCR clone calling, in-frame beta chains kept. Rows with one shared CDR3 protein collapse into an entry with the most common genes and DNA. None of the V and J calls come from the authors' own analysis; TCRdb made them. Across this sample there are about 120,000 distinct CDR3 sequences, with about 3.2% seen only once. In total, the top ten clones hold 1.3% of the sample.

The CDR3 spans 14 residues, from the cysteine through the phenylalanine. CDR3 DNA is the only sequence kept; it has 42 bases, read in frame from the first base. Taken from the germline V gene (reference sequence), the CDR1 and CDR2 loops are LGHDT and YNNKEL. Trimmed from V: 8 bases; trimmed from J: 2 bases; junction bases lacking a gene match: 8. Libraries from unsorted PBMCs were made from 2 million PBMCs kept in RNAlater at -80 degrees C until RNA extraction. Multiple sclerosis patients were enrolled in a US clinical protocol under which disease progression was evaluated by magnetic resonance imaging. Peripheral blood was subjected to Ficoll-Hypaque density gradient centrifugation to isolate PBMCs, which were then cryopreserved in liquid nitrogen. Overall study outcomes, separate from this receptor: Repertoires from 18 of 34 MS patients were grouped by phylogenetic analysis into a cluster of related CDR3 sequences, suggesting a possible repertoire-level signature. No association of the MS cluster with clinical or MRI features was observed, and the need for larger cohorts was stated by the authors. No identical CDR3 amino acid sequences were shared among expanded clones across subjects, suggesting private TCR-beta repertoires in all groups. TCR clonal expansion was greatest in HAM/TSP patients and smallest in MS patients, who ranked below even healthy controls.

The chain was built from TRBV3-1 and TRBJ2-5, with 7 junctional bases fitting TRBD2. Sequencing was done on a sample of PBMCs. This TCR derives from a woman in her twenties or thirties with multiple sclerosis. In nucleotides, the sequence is TGTGCCAGCTCCTCAGCGGGACCACAAGAGACCCAGTACTTC. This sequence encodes CASSSAGPQETQYF.